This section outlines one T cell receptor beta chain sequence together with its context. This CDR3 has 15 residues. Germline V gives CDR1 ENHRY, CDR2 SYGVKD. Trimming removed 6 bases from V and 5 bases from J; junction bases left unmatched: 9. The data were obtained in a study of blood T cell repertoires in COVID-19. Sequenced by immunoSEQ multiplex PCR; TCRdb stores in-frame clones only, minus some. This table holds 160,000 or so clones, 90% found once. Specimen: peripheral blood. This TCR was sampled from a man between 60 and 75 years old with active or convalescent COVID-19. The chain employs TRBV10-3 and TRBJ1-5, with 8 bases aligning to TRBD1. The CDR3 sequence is CAIRGTGGPDQPQHF. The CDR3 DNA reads TGTGCCATCAGAGGGACAGGCGGTCCGGATCAGCCCCAGCATTTT.